Listed here are 18 T cell receptor beta chains from one sample, sequenced in a study of blood T cell repertoires in COVID-19. Sequencing was performed with immunoSEQ multiplex PCR; in TCRdb, only in-frame clones are kept and a portion is missing. The top ten hold about 1.2% of the sample, which has under 150,000 clones, 88% seen once. The sequenced sample was PBMCs or T cells enriched from blood (not recorded which). These receptors were taken from a woman in her thirties with acute COVID-19.

There are a few counts of this clone. The rearrangement uses TRBV7-9 and TRBJ1-1, with D unresolved. This CDR3 contains 13 residues. The ends were cut back, 5 bases at V and 1 base at J, with 8 bases in the middle. CDR1 and CDR2 from the germline V gene are SEHNR and FQNEAQ (reference sequence). The CDR3 is CASSLLENTEAFF. The CDR3 DNA reads TGTGCCAGCAGCCTTTTAGAGAACACTGAAGCTTTCTTT.

The chain combines TRBV7-2 with TRBJ2-7, with D possibly matching TRBD2 (5 bases). This CDR3 has 15 residues. Trimming pared 1 base from V and 9 bases from J, leaving 19 bases between. CDR1 is SGHTA, CDR2 FQGNSA, per germline. CDR3 loop: CASSLDHGPRRGQYF. As DNA, the CDR3 is TGTGCCAGCAGCTTAGATCATGGGCCACGTCGGGGGCAGTACTTC.

This chain links TRBV30 with TRBJ2-1, with a weak D call TRBD2 (5 bases). The CDR3 sequence is 11 residues long. Trimming cost V 0 bases and J 13 bases, with 10 bases left between them. Germline loops: CDR1 GTSNPN, CDR2 SVGIG (reference sequence). This CDR3 reads CAWSVGLGQFF. The CDR3 DNA follows: TGTGCCTGGAGTGTTGGACTTGGACAGTTCTTC.

The V and J genes are TRBV29-1 and TRBJ1-2; D might be TRBD1 (6 bases). Trimming pared 3 bases from V and 8 bases from J, leaving 19 bases between. The CDR3 is 14 amino acids. Germline CDR1 SQVTM, CDR2 ANQGSEA. CDR3 region: CSVESDKGGEGYTF. The CDR3 nucleotides are TGCAGCGTTGAGTCGGACAAAGGGGGAGAAGGCTACACCTTC.

This sequence joins TRBV7-3 and TRBJ2-1; D perhaps matches TRBD2 (5 bases). The V end was cut by 5 bases, the J end by 4 bases, with 9 bases between. CDR1 is SGHTA, CDR2 FQGTGA, per germline. The CDR3 contains 13 residues. CDR3 sequence: CASSLDSYNEQFF. The CDR3 DNA reads as TGTGCCAGCAGCCTGGACTCTTACAATGAGCAGTTCTTC.

J is TRBJ2-2 and V is TRBV24-1, with 11 bases fitting TRBD1. V gave up 2 bases and J gave up 6 bases; unmatched junction bases: 4. The CDR3 length is 16 residues. Germline V CDR1 and CDR2: KGHDR, SFDVKD. The CDR3 coding sequence is TGTGCCACCAGTGATTCGGACAGGGGGCTCTCCGGGGAGCTGTTTTTT. Translated, it gives CATSDSDRGLSGELFF.

The V gene is TRBV27, the J gene TRBJ1-1; 7 nucleotides agree with TRBD1. V lost 4 bases to trimming and J lost 7 bases; unmatched junction nucleotides: 6. The CDR3 runs 13 residues. Germline CDR1 and CDR2: MNHEY and SMNVEV (reference sequence). CDR3 DNA: TGTGCCAGCAGTTCCGGGACAGTGGTTGAAGCTTTCTTT. Its protein product is CASSSGTVVEAFF.

This rearrangement joins TRBV4-3 to TRBJ1-1; 8 nucleotides agree with TRBD1. The length of the CDR3 is 16 residues. V lost 1 base, J lost 2 bases, and 6 bases stayed unmatched. Germline-derived CDR1 and CDR2 are LGHNA and YSLEER. The CDR3 DNA follows: TGCGCCAGCAGCCAAGTGCAGGGGGCTTTAAACACTGAAGCTTTCTTT. Amino acid sequence: CASSQVQGALNTEAFF.

V is TRBV15 and J is TRBJ1-2; 11 bases are a match to TRBD1. Per germline, CDR1 LNHNV and CDR2 YYDKDF (reference sequence). The junction had 8 bases not matched to a gene; V was cut back by 1 base and J by 4 bases. This CDR3 comprises 17 residues. For the CDR3, the DNA is TGTGCCACCAGCAGAGGGGTCGGGGACAGGGGGATCTATGGCTACACCTTC. Translation: CATSRGVGDRGIYGYTF.

V usage is TRBV9 and J usage is TRBJ2-7; 7 bases match TRBD2. Germline CDR1 reads SGDLS; CDR2 reads YYNGEE. The CDR3 is 14 amino acids. The trim removed 2 bases at V and 5 bases at J, leaving 7 bases unmatched. The CDR3 protein is CASSVSGKEDEQYF. The CDR3, as DNA: TGTGCCAGCAGCGTCAGCGGGAAAGAGGACGAGCAGTACTTC.

V usage is TRBV19 and J usage is TRBJ1-2, with D tentatively TRBD1 (6 bases). CDR1 and CDR2 from the germline V gene are LNHDA and SQIVND (reference sequence). V lost 4 bases and J 0 bases, leaving 12 bases between the germline ends. The CDR3 is 15 amino acids. The CDR3 region is CASSTRTEANYGYTF. CDR3 DNA: TGTGCCAGTAGTACCCGGACAGAAGCTAACTATGGCTACACCTTC.

This clone appeared a few times. The J gene is TRBJ2-1, the V gene TRBV28; D not certain. There are 15 residues in the CDR3. Germline CDR1 and CDR2: MDHEN and SYDVKM. Trimming pared 3 bases from V and 0 bases from J, leaving 9 bases between. CDR3 amino acids: CASSFPSSSYNEQFF. DNA for the CDR3: TGTGCCAGCAGTTTCCCGTCTAGCTCCTACAATGAGCAGTTCTTC.

The chain couples TRBV30 to TRBJ1-4; the D is unclear. The CDR3 is 12 amino acids. The germline V gene encodes CDR1 GTSNPN and CDR2 SVGIG (reference sequence). The V and J ends lost 8 bases and 3 bases respectively, with 10 bases between them. CDR3 DNA: TGTGCCGGGCAACCGCCTAATGAAAAACTGTTTTTT. This encodes CAGQPPNEKLFF. The whole variable domain, remainder taken from reference TRBV30 and TRBJ1-4, is SQTIHQWPATLVQPVGSPLSLECTVEGTSNPNLYWYRQAAGRGLQLLFYSVGIGQISSEVPQNLSASRPQDRQFILSSKKLLLSDSGFYLCAGQPPNEKLFFGSGTQLSVL.

The chain uses TRBV6-6 and TRBJ2-7, with 7 bases aligning to TRBD1. Germline-derived CDR1 and CDR2 are MNHNY and SVGAGI (reference sequence). Trimming cost V 8 bases and J 3 bases; bases outside gene matches: 7. The CDR3 is 13 residues long. The CDR3 spells CASRQGRNYEQYF. In nucleotides, the CDR3 is TGTGCCAGCCGACAGGGCAGGAACTACGAGCAGTACTTC.

The rearrangement links TRBV4-3 to TRBJ1-1; the match to TRBD1 covers 8 bases. Germline CDR1 is LGHNA and CDR2 is YSLEER. The ends lost 4 bases at V and 5 bases at J; junction bases unmatched: 6. The CDR3 extends over 14 amino acids. In nucleotides, the CDR3 is TGCGCCAGCAGCCTTGGGACAGGACAAACTGAAGCTTTCTTT. Translation: CASSLGTGQTEAFF.

This clone was picked up one time. This sequence joins TRBV25-1 and TRBJ2-3; D gene uncertain. The CDR3 totals 13 residues. V was trimmed by 4 bases and J by 4 bases, leaving 9 bases between them. Germline V lookup: CDR1 MGHDK, CDR2 SYGVNS. The DNA of the CDR3 is TGTGCCAGCAGTGTTTTCGAGTCAGATACGCAGTATTTT. This codes for CASSVFESDTQYF.

The J gene is TRBJ2-3, the V gene TRBV9; the match to TRBD2 covers 8 bases. In germline, CDR1 is SGDLS, CDR2 YYNGEE. J gave up 6 bases and V 2 bases, and 17 bases lay outside the gene matches. This CDR3 has 18 residues. The CDR3 DNA sequence: TGTGCCAGCAGCGTCACCATTCCAGGTCGGGAGCGGGGGGATACGCAGTATTTT. This translates into CASSVTIPGRERGDTQYF. The full variable domain, its missing parts supplied by reference TRBV9 and TRBJ2-3, is DSGVTQTPKHLITATGQRVTLRCSPRSGDLSVYWYQQSLDQGLQFLIQYYNGEERAKGNILERFSAQQFPDLHSELNLSSLELGDSALYFCASSVTIPGRERGDTQYFGPGTRLTVL.

V is TRBV7-2 and J is TRBJ2-5, with TRBD2 matching 7 bases. The length of the CDR3 is 14 residues. V lost 5 bases, J lost 4 bases, and 7 bases stayed unmatched. The germline gives CDR1 SGHTA, CDR2 FQGNSA. Here the CDR3 reads CASSRTSVGETQYF. The CDR3 DNA is TGTGCCAGCAGCCGCACTAGCGTGGGAGAGACCCAGTACTTC.